These T cell receptor beta chains were read from a single sample in a study of blood T cell repertoires in COVID-19. TCRdb's table, derived via immunoSEQ multiplex PCR, lists solely in-frame clones and lacks some. This table holds over 90,000 clones, about four fifths found once. Sequenced input: peripheral blood. These receptors were collected from an elderly man with COVID-19, enrolled during active disease. CDR3s include the opening cysteine and the closing phenylalanine or tryptophan. A D gene is named only where the DNA matches it firmly. The size entry is marked missing in some rows and otherwise reads once, few, many or a size class.

V,length,D,J,size,DNA,CDR3
TRBV18,15,TRBD1,TRBJ2-7,.,TGTGCCAGCTCGACGGCCGGGACAGGGGGCTACGAGCAGTACTTC,CASSTAGTGGYEQYF
TRBV7-2,12,.,TRBJ2-7,.,TGTGCCAGCAGCTCGTCACAGGGCGAGCAGTACTTC,CASSSSQGEQYF
TRBV10-3,14,.,TRBJ1-4,.,TGTGCCATCAGTGAGAAACAGGGAGGGGAAAAACTGTTTTTT,CAISEKQGGEKLFF
TRBV7-3,15,TRBD1,TRBJ2-2,.,TGTGCCAGCAGCCCGACAGGGGGCGTTCCCGGGGAGCTGTTTTTT,CASSPTGGVPGELFF
TRBV19,15,.,TRBJ1-1,few,TGTGCCAGTAGTATAGTTTCAGGGATCGACACTGAAGCTTTCTTT,CASSIVSGIDTEAFF
TRBV12-3/TRBV12-4,13,TRBD1,TRBJ1-1,.,TGTGCCAGCAGTCCACAGGGGTGGTCTGAAGCTTTCTTT,CASSPQGWSEAFF
TRBV27,17,TRBD2,TRBJ2-5,.,TGTGCCAGCAGCCAGACGGGACTAGCGGGGGTAGCAGAGACCCAGTACTTC,CASSQTGLAGVAETQYF
TRBV12-5,13,TRBD1,TRBJ2-1,.,TGTGCTAGTGGTTCCGGGACAGGGACTGAGCAGTTCTTC,CASGSGTGTEQFF
TRBV18,12,.,TRBJ2-7,.,TGTGCCAGCTCACCACGCGCCCACGAGCAGTACTTC,CASSPRAHEQYF
TRBV7-2,14,TRBD1,TRBJ1-2,few,TGTGCCAGCAGCAAAGACAGGGGGAATTATGGCTACACCTTC,CASSKDRGNYGYTF
TRBV7-3,15,TRBD1,TRBJ2-2,few,TGTGCCAGCAGCCCAGGGGGCAGTGGCACCGGGGAGCTGTTTTTT,CASSPGGSGTGELFF
TRBV5-8,15,.,TRBJ2-1,.,TGTGCCAGCAGCTTGGGCGGGATTTCCTACAATGAGCAGTTCTTC,CASSLGGISYNEQFF
TRBV30,14,.,TRBJ1-5,.,TGTGCCTGGAGTGCCAGTTATGGCAATCAGCCCCAGCATTTT,CAWSASYGNQPQHF
TRBV3-1/TRBV3-2,13,.,TRBJ1-6,.,TGTGCCAGCAGCCATCAGCCAGGATCACCCCTCCACTTT,CASSHQPGSPLHF
TRBV4-1,15,TRBD1,TRBJ1-2,.,TGCGCCAGCAGCCAAGGGGACAGGGGGAACTATGGCTACACCTTC,CASSQGDRGNYGYTF
TRBV6-5,15,TRBD2,TRBJ2-5,.,TGTGCCAGCAGTCCCTCTACGGGGGGACAAGAGACCCAGTACTTC,CASSPSTGGQETQYF
TRBV5-8,15,TRBD2,TRBJ2-1,.,TGTGCCAGCAGCCGGACTAGCGGGAGCTACAATGAGCAGTTCTTC,CASSRTSGSYNEQFF
TRBV4-3,15,TRBD1,TRBJ1-1,.,TGCGCCAGCAGCCAAGCCGGACAGGGAGTAACTGAAGCTTTCTTT,CASSQAGQGVTEAFF
TRBV19,12,.,TRBJ1-5,few,TGTGCCAGTAGTCTGAGCAATCAGCCCCAGCATTTT,CASSLSNQPQHF
TRBV15,15,.,TRBJ2-3,.,TGTGCCACCAGCCCTGGGACTCAAATCACAGATACGCAGTATTTT,CATSPGTQITDTQYF
TRBV20-1,13,.,TRBJ2-7,once,TGCAGTGCTAGTTCCACGGACTACTACGAGCAGTACTTC,CSASSTDYYEQYF
TRBV7-2,17,.,TRBJ2-7,once,TGTGCCAGCAGCCTAGCGAGAGGACAGAGACCTACAGGGGAGCAGTACTTC,CASSLARGQRPTGEQYF
TRBV4-2,13,.,TRBJ1-3,.,TGTGCCAGCAGCCATTCTCGTGGAAACACCATATATTTT,CASSHSRGNTIYF
TRBV10-1,13,.,TRBJ2-2,.,TGCGCCAGCAGCCAGGGTAGAACCGGGGAGCTGTTTTTT,CASSQGRTGELFF
TRBV11-2,15,.,TRBJ2-7,few,TGTGCCAGCAGCTTAGTGGGGGGGCCCGCCTACGAGCAGTACTTC,CASSLVGGPAYEQYF
TRBV30,14,.,TRBJ1-5,.,TGTGCCTGGAGTGCGGACAGAAGCAATCAGCCCCAGCATTTT,CAWSADRSNQPQHF
TRBV27,15,TRBD2,TRBJ2-5,.,TGTGCCAGCAGTTTTCTAGCGGGGGGGCCGGAGACCCAGTACTTC,CASSFLAGGPETQYF
TRBV25-1,16,TRBD2,TRBJ2-5,.,TGTGCCAGCAGTACCCGGACTAGCGGCCTTCAAGAGACCCAGTACTTC,CASSTRTSGLQETQYF
TRBV2,15,TRBD1,TRBJ1-2,.,TGTGCCAGCAGTGTTAACAGGGGGCAGGGCTATGGCTACACCTTC,CASSVNRGQGYGYTF
TRBV12-3/TRBV12-4,13,.,TRBJ2-7,.,TGTGCCAGCAGTTTAACTGGGACTTACGAGCAGTACTTC,CASSLTGTYEQYF
TRBV10-3,12,TRBD1,TRBJ1-5,.,TGTGCCGCACAGACAGGGGGTCAGCCCCAGCATTTT,CAAQTGGQPQHF
TRBV4-3,15,.,TRBJ2-7,.,TGCGCCAGCAGCCAAGATAACAGGGTTAAAAACGAGCAGTACTTC,CASSQDNRVKNEQYF
TRBV18,18,TRBD2,TRBJ2-7,.,TGTGCCAGCTCACCACTAGGCCTAGCGGGAGCCGCGACCTACGAGCAGTACTTC,CASSPLGLAGAATYEQYF
TRBV7-2,16,TRBD2,TRBJ2-3,.,TGTGCCAGCAGCTTACAAGCGGGGGGGCCCACAGATACGCAGTATTTT,CASSLQAGGPTDTQYF
TRBV19,14,TRBD1,TRBJ1-6,.,TGTGCCAGTAAAACCCGGGACAGCTTTTCACCCCTCCACTTT,CASKTRDSFSPLHF
TRBV10-3,14,.,TRBJ2-1,.,TGTGCCATCAGTGGGGCTGGCGGGGCCAATGAGCAGTTCTTC,CAISGAGGANEQFF
TRBV11-2,13,.,TRBJ1-3,.,TGTGCCAGCAGCTTCGGGGTCGGGAACACCATATATTTT,CASSFGVGNTIYF
TRBV5-6,16,.,TRBJ2-7,.,TGTGCCAGCAGCTTGTATGGCGAACAGGACATCTACGAGCAGTACTTC,CASSLYGEQDIYEQYF
TRBV6-4,13,.,TRBJ2-7,.,TGTGCCAGCAGTGAGGGGGCAGGGTCCGAGCAGTACTTC,CASSEGAGSEQYF
TRBV5-1,15,TRBD1,TRBJ1-1,.,TGCGCCAGCAGCTCCGGACAGGGGTCTGGGACTGAAGCTTTCTTT,CASSSGQGSGTEAFF
TRBV10-3,13,TRBD2,TRBJ2-7,.,TGTGCCATCAGTGCCGGACTAGCCGGCGAGCAGTACTTC,CAISAGLAGEQYF
TRBV29-1,13,.,TRBJ1-1,few,TGCAGCGTCGCCCAGCAGGCTAACACTGAAGCTTTCTTT,CSVAQQANTEAFF
TRBV18,16,TRBD1,TRBJ2-7,.,TGTGCCAGCTCCCGCACCTCGGACAGGGCACGGGACGAGCAGTACTTC,CASSRTSDRARDEQYF
TRBV5-4,15,.,TRBJ2-1,once,TGTGCCAGCAGCGCCACCAGCGGCCTACTGAATGAGCAGTTCTTC,CASSATSGLLNEQFF
TRBV5-1,14,.,TRBJ1-2,.,TGCGCCAGCAGCTTGGGACAGGACATATCTGGCTACACCTTC,CASSLGQDISGYTF
TRBV3-1/TRBV3-2,16,TRBD1,TRBJ1-4,few,TGTGCCAGCAGCCCAGGCTCGACAGGGGGAGGCGAAAAACTGTTTTTT,CASSPGSTGGGEKLFF
TRBV5-5,16,.,TRBJ2-1,once,TGTGCCAGCAGCTTGGTGTTGGCCATTTCCTACAATGAGCAGTTCTTC,CASSLVLAISYNEQFF
TRBV3-1/TRBV3-2,20,TRBD1,TRBJ1-2,once,TGTGCCAGCAGCCAAGTCAGCGGAGGGGGCGTTTTAATTAGAGACTATGGCTACACCTTC,CASSQVSGGGVLIRDYGYTF
TRBV15,16,TRBD1,TRBJ2-1,.,TGTGCCACCAGCCCTCCGGGACAGGGGGCGTTCAATGAGCAGTTCTTC,CATSPPGQGAFNEQFF
TRBV14,16,TRBD2,TRBJ2-3,.,TGTGCCAGCAGCCAACTAGCGGGCTTTAGCACAGATACGCAGTATTTT,CASSQLAGFSTDTQYF
TRBV5-1,15,.,TRBJ2-7,.,TGCGCCAGCAGCCCTCAGCGGGCCTTAGGTGACGAGCAGTACTTC,CASSPQRALGDEQYF
TRBV9,14,.,TRBJ1-6,few,TGTGCCAGCAGCCCCCGCCCCAGTAATTCACCCCTCCACTTT,CASSPRPSNSPLHF
TRBV4-1,15,TRBD2,TRBJ2-3,.,TGCGCCAGCAGCCACGGACTAGCTGGCACAGATACGCAGTATTTT,CASSHGLAGTDTQYF
TRBV19,14,.,TRBJ1-2,.,TGTGCCAGTAACCCCAGAGGACAGCCTCATGGCTACATCTTC,CASNPRGQPHGYIF
TRBV7-2,15,TRBD1,TRBJ2-1,few,TGTGCCAGCAGCTTCGGGACAGGGTCATCAGGTGAGCAGTTCTTC,CASSFGTGSSGEQFF
TRBV12-5,16,TRBD2,TRBJ2-7,.,TGTGCTAGGGCACGGGGTATAGCGGGAGGATCCTACGAGCAGTACTTC,CARARGIAGGSYEQYF
TRBV11-2,15,TRBD1,TRBJ2-7,.,TGTGCCAGCAGCCCCGGACAGGGCGGATCCTACGAGCAGTACTTC,CASSPGQGGSYEQYF
TRBV6-2/TRBV6-3,15,.,TRBJ1-1,.,TGTGCCAGCAGTTATCGAACGGACTTGAACACTGAAGCTTTCTTT,CASSYRTDLNTEAFF